This T cell receptor beta chain was retrieved from a study of T cell responses to AZD1222 COVID-19 vaccine. Here immunoSEQ multiplex PCR was the method, and the copy in TCRdb shows in-frame clones only, minus some. Of 100,000 to 150,000 clones detected, 70% to 90% appear once; the ten largest clones hold 1.5% to 2%. Remarks on this clone: The antigen is not known.

Germline loops: CDR1 SNHLY, CDR2 FYNNEI. Trimming took off 11 bases at V and 5 bases at J, with 16 bases between the two ends. The CDR3 covers 12 residues. Study-level results: Increased Spike-specific TCR breadth and depth were observed after two AZD1222 doses. Clonal diversity may have been underestimated, and the donors were mostly white British, with more females than males. Among AZD1222 vaccinees, only six or seven were seropositive at baseline.

This chain connects TRBV2 to TRBJ2-7; D not resolved. This specimen was peripheral blood, taken on day 0 of AZD1222 vaccination. This receptor was identified in an adult in good health. CDR3 in amino acids: CALGIRINEQYF. The CDR3 region has the DNA TGTGCCCTAGGGATCCGGATCAACGAGCAGTACTTC.